This T cell receptor beta chain came from a study of CD8+ T cells in alopecia areata. This clone appeared a few times. The CDR3 runs 16 residues. CDR1 and CDR2 (germline): MGHRA, YSYEKL. V shed 1 base and J 5 bases; nucleotides not matched to a gene: 7. The treatment was: oral pan-JAK inhibitor, 5-10 mg twice daily. Alopecia areata patients gave lesional scalp punch biopsies and peripheral blood samples. Investigators isolated RNA and reverse transcribed it into cDNA to act as the sequencing template. Only in-frame clones appear in the TCRdb table, and some are missing; sequencing was by immunoSEQ multiplex PCR. The table lists about 100,000 clones, roughly 45% of them singletons.

This chain links TRBV4-1 with TRBJ2-5; 10 nucleotides agree with TRBD2. The receptor's source is a human donor with alopecia areata. This sample comprised CD8+ T cells sorted from blood, obtained at week 24, from a patient treated with tofacitinib. The CDR3, as DNA: TGCGCCAGCAGCCAAGGGCCTAGCGGGAGTACGGAGACCCAGTACTTC. Residues: CASSQGPSGSTETQYF.